This T cell receptor (beta chain) was retrieved from a study of T cell responses to AZD1222 COVID-19 vaccine. The repertoire was sequenced with immunoSEQ multiplex PCR; TCRdb's copy has only in-frame clones and lacks some. The sample consists of under 200,000 clones, 94% of them appearing once. CDR1 SGHRS and CDR2 YFSETQ come from the germline V gene. The CDR3 totals 15 residues. With 0 bases removed from V and 0 bases from J, the gap between germline ends came to 4 bases. The chain has TRBV5-1 and TRBJ1-6; D remains ambiguous. The receptor was isolated from an adult in good health. Sequenced material: peripheral blood, taken on day 0 of AZD1222 vaccination. The CDR3 reads CASSLGNSYNSPLHF. The DNA of the CDR3 is TGCGCCAGCAGCTTGGGGAACTCCTATAATTCACCCCTCCACTTT.